The clone carrying this TCR beta chain has a handful of counts. These data come from a study of cytomegalovirus exposure and HLA in healthy donors. PCR involved 60 Vbeta and 13 Jbeta primers. Only in-frame clones appear in the TCRdb table, and some are missing; sequencing was by immunoSEQ multiplex PCR. In the table there are 200,000 to 250,000 clones, more than 60% of which are singletons. The sequencing input was PBMCs. This sequence originates from a man over 45 in good health and CMV-seronegative.

CDR3 residues: CAWTRTGGDTQYF. CDR3 in DNA: TGTGCCTGGACCAGGACGGGGGGAGATACGCAGTATTTT. V and J are TRBV30 and TRBJ2-3; 7 bases match TRBD2. The CDR3 runs to 13 residues. Germline lookup yields CDR1 GTSNPN and CDR2 SVGIG (reference sequence). Trimming cost V 4 bases and J 5 bases; bases outside gene matches: 6.